Listed below are T cell receptor beta chains from one sample, sequenced in a study of early T cells in non-severe SARS-CoV-2 infection. One entry per CDR3 protein, called by TCRdb with MiXCR from the 5' RACE reads. Among fewer than 100,000 distinct CDR3 sequences listed, approximately 9.1% were seen once. Material: whole blood. The receptors here all came from an adult who was a healthcare worker with PCR-confirmed SARS-CoV-2 infection or an uninfected control (not recorded which). CDR3s include the opening cysteine and the closing phenylalanine or tryptophan. Each record gives: J gene, CDR3 length, V gene, CDR3 protein.

J gene: TRBJ2-3
CDR3 length: 15
V gene: TRBV10-1
CDR3 protein: CASSDGTSGRDTQYF

J gene: TRBJ2-7
CDR3 length: 12
V gene: TRBV27
CDR3 protein: CASSLLYGEQYF

J gene: TRBJ2-7
CDR3 length: 16
V gene: TRBV2
CDR3 protein: CASSEAGGYGNYEQYF

J gene: TRBJ2-1
CDR3 length: 13
V gene: TRBV12-3/TRBV12-4
CDR3 protein: CASKSSRANEQFF

J gene: TRBJ2-2
CDR3 length: 15
V gene: TRBV4-2
CDR3 protein: CASSQGGTADRELFF

J gene: TRBJ1-5
CDR3 length: 12
V gene: TRBV27
CDR3 protein: CASSLMGQPQHF

J gene: TRBJ2-1
CDR3 length: 14
V gene: TRBV12-3/TRBV12-4
CDR3 protein: CASGIAGAYNEQFF

J gene: TRBJ1-1
CDR3 length: 14
V gene: TRBV3-1
CDR3 protein: CASSLFGTGREAFF

J gene: TRBJ2-3
CDR3 length: 16
V gene: TRBV7-9
CDR3 protein: CASSSPQLAFNWAQYF

J gene: TRBJ1-5
CDR3 length: 15
V gene: TRBV7-8
CDR3 protein: CASSTATGMNQPQHF